This T cell receptor (beta chain) was identified during a study of T cell repertoires in ileal Crohn's disease. Whole-study context: The MI sample came from the proximal margin of the surgical specimen. The study's findings and limits: Active smokers at surgery had more clonal expansions than non-smokers. Mucosal expansions were suggested to be mainly CD8 T cells.

The table came from immunoSEQ multiplex PCR; TCRdb's copy has only in-frame clones and leaves some out. The sample records about 3,100 clones, under 75% being singletons. Worth noting for this clone: The antigen remains undetermined.

Trimming shortened V by 4 bases and J by 8 bases, and 5 bases separated the two germline ends. Germline V gives CDR1 MNHEY, CDR2 SVGAGI. This CDR3 contains 11 residues. Time point noted: proximal margin of the surgical specimen (macroscopically non-inflamed). The TCR was taken from an adult with Crohn's disease. This chain joins TRBV6-5 and TRBJ1-4; D gene uncertain. Sequenced material: ileal tissue. This chain's CDR3 is CASSLGEKLFF. Here the CDR3 DNA reads TGTGCCAGCAGTTTAGGGGAAAAACTGTTTTTT.